Presented here are 18 T cell receptor beta chains from one specimen sequenced in a study of blood T cell repertoires in COVID-19. Clones were read by immunoSEQ multiplex PCR, and TCRdb kept only the in-frame ones, dropping some. The sample holds roughly 350,000 clones, around 87% seen once. Source material: peripheral blood. The receptors stem from a woman in her 30s with COVID-19, enrolled during active disease.

The chain combines TRBV20-1 with TRBJ2-7; the D gene is possibly TRBD2 (6 bases). The ends were cut back, 6 bases at V and 3 bases at J, with 9 bases in the middle. Per the germline V gene, CDR1 is DFQATT and CDR2 is SNEGSKA (reference sequence). CDR3 length equals 11 residues. The CDR3 here is CSADGGYEQYF. The CDR3 bases are TGCAGTGCGGACGGGGGCTACGAGCAGTACTTC.

The rearrangement joins TRBV9 to TRBJ1-2, with 9 nucleotides matching TRBD1. Per the germline V gene, CDR1 is SGDLS and CDR2 is YYNGEE. The CDR3 runs to 13 residues. J gave up 7 bases and V 5 bases, and 6 bases lay outside the gene matches. In DNA, the CDR3 is TGTGCCAGCAGAGATGGACAGGGGCCTGGCTACACCTTC. This sequence encodes CASRDGQGPGYTF. The variable domain in full, completed from reference TRBV9 and TRBJ1-2, reads DSGVTQTPKHLITATGQRVTLRCSPRSGDLSVYWYQQSLDQGLQFLIQYYNGEERAKGNILERFSAQQFPDLHSELNLSSLELGDSALYFCASRDGQGPGYTFGSGTRLTVV.

The V gene is TRBV9, the J gene TRBJ2-3; 10 bases map to TRBD2. Germline CDR1 is SGDLS and CDR2 is YYNGEE. Trimming at V came to 3 bases and at J to 3 bases, leaving 7 bases not matched to a gene. The CDR3 loop spans 16 amino acids. The CDR3 DNA is TGTGCCAGCAGCGCCCCGGGACTAGCGAAAACAGATACGCAGTATTTT. It codes for CASSAPGLAKTDTQYF.

This chain joins TRBV5-1 and TRBJ2-1, with 7 nucleotides matching TRBD1. Germline loops: CDR1 SGHRS, CDR2 YFSETQ. This CDR3 has 12 amino acids. The V segment lost 7 bases and the J segment 8 bases; nucleotides outside the gene matches: 6. Written as DNA, the CDR3 is TGCGCCAGCGGCAGGGGGTTCGATGAGCAGTTCTTC. Translation: CASGRGFDEQFF.

J is TRBJ2-7 and V is TRBV28; 9 bases match TRBD1. V was pared by 3 bases and J by 5 bases, with 5 bases of the junction left unmatched. Germline V gene lookup returns CDR1 MDHEN and CDR2 SYDVKM. This CDR3 spans 14 amino acids. Here the CDR3 reads CASSLWDRDHEQYF. CDR3 sequence (DNA): TGTGCCAGCAGTTTGTGGGACAGGGACCACGAGCAGTACTTC.

The rearrangement links TRBV6-5 to TRBJ1-5, with D uncertain. The CDR3 runs to 13 residues. V was cut by 0 bases and J by 5 bases, with 5 bases left in between. Germline V gene lookup returns CDR1 MNHEY and CDR2 SVGAGI. In nucleotides, the CDR3 is TGTGCCAGCAGTTACTCGGCGGATCAGCCCCAGCATTTT. Its protein is CASSYSADQPQHF.

CDR3 in DNA: TGTGCCAGCAGCCCTAGACAGGGTACGGGAGAGACCCAGTACTTC. The encoded protein is CASSPRQGTGETQYF. The chain couples TRBV7-2 to TRBJ2-5; TRBD1 matches 7 bases. Germline values: CDR1 SGHTA, CDR2 FQGNSA. This CDR3 comprises 15 residues. V shed 5 bases, J shed 4 bases, and the junction held 10 bases outside the gene matches.

The V gene is TRBV30, the J gene TRBJ1-2, with 8 nucleotides matching TRBD1. The CDR3 sequence is 13 residues long. V shed 4 bases and J 3 bases; nucleotides not matched to a gene: 4. Germline CDR1 reads GTSNPN; CDR2 reads SVGIG (reference sequence). The CDR3 sequence is CAWTDRADYGYTF. The CDR3 region has the DNA TGTGCCTGGACGGACAGGGCGGACTATGGCTACACCTTC. The full variable domain, completed using reference TRBV30 and TRBJ1-2, is SQTIHQWPATLVQPVGSPLSLECTVEGTSNPNLYWYRQAAGRGLQLLFYSVGIGQISSEVPQNLSASRPQDRQFILSSKKLLLSDSGFYLCAWTDRADYGYTFGSGTRLTVV.

The chain is built from TRBV14 and TRBJ2-5; a weak D match, TRBD2 (5 bases). CDR1 and CDR2 from the germline V gene are SGHDN and FVKESK. CDR3 size: 15 residues. V shed 1 base and J shed 3 bases, with 12 bases lying between them. The CDR3 loop is CASSQVQSGKETQYF. In nucleotides, the CDR3 is TGTGCCAGCAGCCAAGTCCAATCGGGAAAAGAGACCCAGTACTTC. Filled out from reference TRBV14 and TRBJ2-5, the complete variable domain reads EAGVTQFPSHSVIEKGQTVTLRCDPISGHDNLYWYRRVMGKEIKFLLHFVKESKQDESGMPNNRFLAERTGGTYSTLKVQPAELEDSGVYFCASSQVQSGKETQYFGPGTRLLVL.

The V gene is TRBV6-5, the J gene TRBJ2-7; tentatively, D is TRBD2 (6 bases). The CDR3 has 15 amino acids. Trimming cost V 6 bases and J 2 bases, with 17 bases left between them. CDR1 is MNHEY, CDR2 SVGAGI, per germline. The CDR3 coding sequence is TGTGCCAGCAGGGACTCCGGAGGGGCCGCCTACGAGCAGTACTTC. This sequence encodes CASRDSGGAAYEQYF.

The chain links TRBV7-9 to TRBJ2-7; D unresolved. This CDR3 is built from 12 residues. Trimming left V 6 bases short and J 0 bases short, with 6 bases between. Per germline, CDR1 SEHNR and CDR2 FQNEAQ (reference sequence). The CDR3 loop reads CASSSISYEQYF. Here the CDR3 DNA reads TGTGCCAGCAGTTCTATCTCCTACGAGCAGTACTTC.

This chain connects TRBV27 to TRBJ2-5; 11 bases fit TRBD2. This CDR3 region has 17 residues. Losses at the gene ends were 1 base for V and 5 bases for J; bases not matched to a gene: 9. Germline V gene data show CDR1 as MNHEY and CDR2 as SMNVEV (reference sequence). CDR3 region: CASSLFWASGRPETQYF. CDR3 nucleotides: TGTGCCAGCAGTTTATTCTGGGCTAGCGGGAGGCCTGAGACCCAGTACTTC.

CDR3 DNA: TGTGCCAGCGGTGGAGGGACTGAAGCTTTCTTT. Translation gives CASGGGTEAFF. J is TRBJ1-1 and V is TRBV2; no clear D gene. Germline V lookup: CDR1 SNHLY, CDR2 FYNNEI. The CDR3 runs 11 residues. V lost 8 bases and J 5 bases, leaving 9 bases between the germline ends.

The rearrangement links TRBV28 to TRBJ1-2, with 9 bases aligning to TRBD1. This CDR3 has 15 amino acids. Germline trimming cut 5 bases from V and 3 bases from J; bases unmatched to any gene: 7. Per germline, CDR1 MDHEN and CDR2 SYDVKM. The CDR3 sequence: CASSTPTGGYYGYTF. DNA for the CDR3: TGTGCCAGCAGTACGCCGACAGGGGGGTACTATGGCTACACCTTC.

The chain uses TRBV5-1 and TRBJ2-3; TRBD2 aligns across 7 bases. CDR3 length equals 17 residues. Per germline, CDR1 SGHRS and CDR2 YFSETQ. Trimming removed 0 bases from V and 4 bases from J; junction bases left unmatched: 11. The CDR3 sequence: CASSLEIPSGGSDTQYF. In nucleotides, the CDR3 is TGCGCCAGCAGCTTGGAAATTCCTAGCGGAGGGTCAGATACGCAGTATTTT.

The chain combines TRBV13 with TRBJ2-7, with D unclear. With 5 bases removed from V and 0 bases from J, the gap between germline ends came to 14 bases. CDR3 length equals 15 residues. In germline, CDR1 is PRHDT, CDR2 FYEKMQ (reference sequence). In DNA form, the CDR3 reads TGTGCCAGCAGCGCCGATGAGTTTAGCTCCTACGAGCAGTACTTC. Amino acids: CASSADEFSSYEQYF.

J is TRBJ2-7 and V is TRBV19, with TRBD1 matching over 8 bases. Germline V gene lookup returns CDR1 LNHDA and CDR2 SQIVND (reference sequence). CDR3 size: 14 residues. Germline trimming cut 6 bases from V and 2 bases from J; bases unmatched to any gene: 6. The CDR3 DNA reads as TGTGCCAGTAGCCGGGGGACAGGAGCCTACGAGCAGTACTTC. Translating gives CASSRGTGAYEQYF.

This clone showed up just once. V and J are TRBV3-1 (or the pseudogene TRBV3-2) and TRBJ2-3; TRBD1 aligns across 10 bases. Unmatched junction bases numbered 9, after V lost 1 base and J lost 2 bases. The CDR3 contains 18 residues. In germline, CDR1 is LGHDT, CDR2 YNNKEL (reference sequence). The CDR3 nucleotides read TGTGCCAGCAGCCAAGCTAGGCCCGGGACAGGGGTCACAGATACGCAGTATTTT. It codes for CASSQARPGTGVTDTQYF.